These 26 T cell receptor beta chains were all obtained from the same sample, sequenced in a study of CD8 T cells in ankylosing spondylitis. TCRdb ran MiXCR on the 5' RACE reads and lists one entry per CDR3 protein. The table has 80,000 to 90,000 distinct CDR3 sequences, 27% seen once. The specimen was blood, either unsorted or a sorted T cell fraction (not recorded which). Receptors were obtained from a male donor with ankylosing spondylitis or in good health (not recorded which).

The rearrangement uses TRBV9 and TRBJ2-1; 11 nucleotides match TRBD2. The length of the CDR3 is 16 residues. Germline V gene lookup returns CDR1 SGDLS and CDR2 YYNGEE. J lost 2 bases, V lost 4 bases, and 5 bases had no gene match. Here the CDR3 reads CASSPRSGGAYNEQFF. The CDR3 DNA follows: TGTGCCAGCAGCCCCCGTAGCGGGGGGGCCTACAATGAGCAGTTCTTC.

This clonotype appeared a few times. The V gene is TRBV5-1, the J gene TRBJ2-7; D possibly matches TRBD1 or TRBD2 (5 bases each). Germline V gene lookup returns CDR1 SGHRS and CDR2 YFSETQ. Trimming removed 0 bases from V and 0 bases from J, with 10 bases in between. This CDR3 is built from 15 residues. The CDR3 DNA follows: TGCGCCAGCAGCTTGGACGGGACCGTCTCCTACGAGCAGTACTTC. Its protein product is CASSLDGTVSYEQYF.

This clonotype was detected ten times or more. V usage is TRBV27 and J usage is TRBJ2-1; TRBD2 aligns across 8 bases. Unmatched junction bases numbered 10, after V lost 5 bases and J lost 4 bases. The germline gives CDR1 MNHEY, CDR2 SMNVEV (reference sequence). The CDR3 extends over 16 amino acids. The CDR3 sequence: CASSPIAGNIYNEQFF. CDR3 DNA: TGTGCCAGCAGTCCTATAGCGGGAAATATATACAATGAGCAGTTCTTC.

The chain uses TRBV5-1 and TRBJ2-1; 9 bases agree with TRBD2. Unmatched junction bases numbered 6, after V lost 5 bases and J lost 3 bases. The germline gives CDR1 SGHRS, CDR2 YFSETQ. This CDR3 is built from 15 residues. The CDR3 loop reads CASRDASGVYNEQFF. The CDR3 bases are TGCGCCAGCAGGGACGCTAGCGGGGTCTACAATGAGCAGTTCTTC.

The V call is TRBV20-1, the J call TRBJ1-2, with a weak D call TRBD1 (5 bases). CDR1 and CDR2 from the germline V gene are DFQATT and SNEGSKA (reference sequence). V was trimmed by 0 bases and J by 4 bases, leaving 15 bases between them. This CDR3 contains 15 residues. CDR3 loop: CSARDQAAGSYGYTF. CDR3 coding DNA: TGCAGTGCTAGAGATCAGGCGGCAGGGAGCTATGGCTACACCTTC.

CDR3 coding DNA: TGCAGTGCTAGAGGGGGGGGTGAAAAACTGTTTTTT. Amino acids: CSARGGGEKLFF. This chain uses TRBV20-1 with TRBJ1-4, with D possibly matching TRBD1 (5 bases). The germline V gene has CDR1 DFQATT and CDR2 SNEGSKA (reference sequence). The length of the CDR3 is 12 residues. V was trimmed by 1 base and J by 7 bases, leaving 7 bases between them.

The chain employs TRBV6-5 and TRBJ1-2; tentatively, D is TRBD1 (6 bases). V was shortened by 6 bases and J by 6 bases, with 8 bases between the two germline ends. The CDR3 is made up of 11 amino acids. CDR1 and CDR2 (germline): MNHEY, SVGAGI. CDR3 protein: CASRRGDGYTF. CDR3 DNA: TGTGCCAGCAGGAGGGGGGATGGCTACACCTTC.

This clonotype was detected a few times. V is TRBV19 and J is TRBJ1-5, with D unclear. V shed 4 bases and J shed 4 bases, with 8 bases lying between them. The CDR3 contains 13 residues. Germline CDR1 and CDR2: LNHDA and SQIVND (reference sequence). CDR3 loop: CASSRERNQPQHF. The CDR3 coding sequence is TGTGCCAGTAGTAGGGAAAGAAATCAGCCCCAGCATTTT. Full variable domain (remainder filled in from reference TRBV19 and TRBJ1-5): DGGITQSPKYLFRKEGQNVTLSCEQNLNHDAMYWYRQDPGQGLRLIYYSQIVNDFQKGDIAEGYSVSREKKESFPLTVTSAQKNPTAFYLCASSRERNQPQHFGDGTRLSIL.

At least ten counts were recorded for this clonotype. The chain employs TRBV7-2 and TRBJ1-1, with 9 bases that match TRBD1. V trimming: 7 bases; J trimming: 0 bases; junction bases outside the gene matches: 9. The CDR3 length is 16 residues. CDR1 and CDR2 (germline): SGHTA, FQGNSA. Written as DNA, the CDR3 is TGTGCCAGCAACATAGGGACAGGGTATATGAACACTGAAGCTTTCTTT. Translated, it gives CASNIGTGYMNTEAFF.

This chain links TRBV19 with TRBJ1-4, with TRBD1 matching over 7 bases. CDR1 and CDR2 from the germline V gene are LNHDA and SQIVND (reference sequence). The ends lost 3 bases at V and 8 bases at J; junction bases unmatched: 12. This CDR3 is built from 16 residues. CDR3 in DNA: TGTGCCAGTAGTATCGGGACCGGGACAGCCTCCGAAAAACTGTTTTTT. Protein product: CASSIGTGTASEKLFF.

This clonotype was seen at least ten times. The chain is built from TRBV20-1 and TRBJ1-1; D is unresolved. CDR3 length: 11 residues. Trimming cost V 5 bases and J 4 bases, with 8 bases left between them. The germline V gene has CDR1 DFQATT and CDR2 SNEGSKA (reference sequence). In nucleotides, the CDR3 is TGCAGTGCTCCTTCCGCCACTGAAGCTTTCTTT. Its protein product is CSAPSATEAFF.

The table lists this clonotype with a few counts. The genes are TRBV29-1 and TRBJ2-3, with a possible D match to TRBD1 (6 bases). Germline V gene data show CDR1 as SQVTM and CDR2 as ANQGSEA. V gave up 6 bases and J gave up 7 bases, with 14 bases separating them. CDR3 length: 12 amino acids. The CDR3 DNA is TGCAGCGTCGCAAAGGACAGATATACGCAGTATTTT. Protein sequence: CSVAKDRYTQYF.

J is TRBJ2-3 and V is TRBV29-1; 10 nucleotides line up with TRBD1. CDR3 length: 16 amino acids. Germline V gene lookup returns CDR1 SQVTM and CDR2 ANQGSEA. The V gene end was trimmed by 3 bases and the J gene end by 4 bases; junction bases not matched to a gene: 10. CDR3 coding DNA: TGCAGCGTTGACCTCCGGGACAGGGGCCTCCCAGATACGCAGTATTTT. It translates to CSVDLRDRGLPDTQYF.

V is TRBV6-1 and J is TRBJ2-7, with 7 nucleotides matching TRBD2. With 8 bases clipped from V and 7 bases from J, the junction kept 14 bases outside the gene matches. Per germline, CDR1 MNHNS and CDR2 SASEGT. CDR3 length: 14 amino acids. This CDR3 is CASRPAGRAWEQYV. The DNA for the CDR3 is TGTGCCAGCCGACCAGCGGGGAGGGCATGGGAGCAGTACGTC.

V gene TRBV5-6 combines with J gene TRBJ2-3; D is uncertain. The CDR3 spans 13 residues. Germline CDR1 reads SGHDT; CDR2 reads YYEEEE. V was trimmed by 1 base and J by 5 bases, leaving 8 bases between them. The CDR3 DNA is TGTGCCAGCAGCTTGTTTTCCGGAGATACGCAGTATTTT. This gives the protein CASSLFSGDTQYF.

The V gene is TRBV9, the J gene TRBJ2-1; 7 nucleotides match TRBD2. Germline V lookup: CDR1 SGDLS, CDR2 YYNGEE. J gave up 3 bases and V 1 base, and 4 bases lay outside the gene matches. The CDR3 runs to 15 residues. CDR3 DNA: TGTGCCAGCAGCGTATTCGGCGGGGGCTACAATGAGCAGTTCTTC. It codes for CASSVFGGGYNEQFF.

The V and J genes are TRBV4-1 and TRBJ2-5; D gene unclear. Germline V CDR1 and CDR2: MGHRA, YSYEKL. CDR3 length: 15 amino acids. The V end was cut by 1 base, the J end by 5 bases, with 14 bases between. The CDR3 bases are TGCGCCAGCAGCCAAGGGTCCGCGGCCGGGGAGACCCAGTACTTC. It specifies CASSQGSAAGETQYF.

This clonotype occurred once. The V call is TRBV2, the J call TRBJ2-5; 10 nucleotides match TRBD1. The CDR3 has 15 residues. After removal of 2 bases from V and 2 bases from J, the junction contained 2 bases not matched to a gene. CDR1 is SNHLY and CDR2 is FYNNEI in the germline V gene. The CDR3 coding sequence is TGTGCCAGCAGTGAAAGGGGACAGGGGCAAGAGACCCAGTACTTC. It specifies CASSERGQGQETQYF.

The V call is TRBV5-1, the J call TRBJ2-3, with D maybe TRBD2 (6 bases). Looked up from germline, CDR1 is SGHRS and CDR2 is YFSETQ. The ends were cut back, 0 bases at V and 4 bases at J, with 12 bases in the middle. The CDR3 spans 15 residues. The CDR3, as DNA: TGCGCCAGCAGCTTGGTCTCAGGGAGGCCAGATACGCAGTATTTT. Translation: CASSLVSGRPDTQYF.

This clonotype came up a few times. The chain has TRBV2 and TRBJ1-5; D perhaps matches TRBD1 (6 bases). Germline V CDR1 and CDR2: SNHLY, FYNNEI. The V end was cut by 6 bases, the J end by 2 bases, with 17 bases between. The CDR3 length is 16 residues. CDR3 bases: TGTGCCAGCAGCCAGGGGATGGCAGGGGGCAATCAGCCCCAGCATTTT. Translation gives CASSQGMAGGNQPQHF.

This clonotype has a handful of counts. The chain recombines TRBV10-3 with TRBJ2-2; maybe TRBD2 (6 bases). The length of the CDR3 is 16 residues. In germline, CDR1 is ENHRY, CDR2 SYGVKD. Trimming took off 1 base at V and 7 bases at J, with 16 bases between the two ends. CDR3 nucleotides: TGTGCCATCAGTGAGTTCGGGCAGGGAGGCAACGGGGAGCTGTTTTTT. Protein: CAISEFGQGGNGELFF.

This clonotype was counted only a few times. This chain uses TRBV12-3 or TRBV12-4 with TRBJ1-1, with TRBD1 identical over 9 bases. The junction had 7 bases not matched to a gene; V was cut back by 5 bases and J by 3 bases. This CDR3 has 15 residues. CDR3: CASSPPGQGYTEAFF. In DNA, the CDR3 is TGTGCCAGCAGTCCGCCGGGACAGGGATACACTGAAGCTTTCTTT.

This clonotype was recorded a few times. The rearrangement links TRBV20-1 to TRBJ1-1; TRBD1 aligns across 9 bases. Germline loops: CDR1 DFQATT, CDR2 SNEGSKA (reference sequence). The CDR3 is 15 amino acids. Germline trimming cut 2 bases from V and 4 bases from J; bases unmatched to any gene: 8. The CDR3 DNA sequence: TGCAGTGCTAGAAGGGGGATGACAGGGGGCACTGAAGCTTTCTTT. Protein product: CSARRGMTGGTEAFF.

Worth noting for this clonotype: One end of the junction is discordant with germline, which a read error may explain. The CDR3 nucleotides read TGCAGCGTTGAAGATATTACTAGCGGAGACAATGAGCATTTCTTC. Protein sequence: CSVEDITSGDNEHFF. The rearrangement uses TRBV29-1 and TRBJ2-1; 8 bases agree with TRBD2. The CDR3 is 15 residues long. Germline V lookup: CDR1 SQVTM, CDR2 ANQGSEA.

This clonotype was counted many times. This chain connects TRBV20-1 to TRBJ2-5; no clear D gene. Looked up from germline, CDR1 is DFQATT and CDR2 is SNEGSKA (reference sequence). V gave up 3 bases and J gave up 1 base, with 9 bases separating them. The CDR3 contains 13 residues. In DNA form, the CDR3 reads TGCAGTGCTAGTCCCAGTCCCCAAGAGACCCAGTACTTC. This encodes CSASPSPQETQYF.

The genes are TRBV10-3 and TRBJ2-1, with D perhaps TRBD2 (5 bases). This CDR3 is built from 14 residues. The V gene lost 0 bases and the J gene lost 7 bases, with 10 bases spanning the gap. Germline-derived CDR1 and CDR2 are ENHRY and SYGVKD. The DNA for the CDR3 is TGTGCCATCAGTGAGTCCCGGGAACGGAATGAGCAGTTCTTC. Translating it yields CAISESRERNEQFF.